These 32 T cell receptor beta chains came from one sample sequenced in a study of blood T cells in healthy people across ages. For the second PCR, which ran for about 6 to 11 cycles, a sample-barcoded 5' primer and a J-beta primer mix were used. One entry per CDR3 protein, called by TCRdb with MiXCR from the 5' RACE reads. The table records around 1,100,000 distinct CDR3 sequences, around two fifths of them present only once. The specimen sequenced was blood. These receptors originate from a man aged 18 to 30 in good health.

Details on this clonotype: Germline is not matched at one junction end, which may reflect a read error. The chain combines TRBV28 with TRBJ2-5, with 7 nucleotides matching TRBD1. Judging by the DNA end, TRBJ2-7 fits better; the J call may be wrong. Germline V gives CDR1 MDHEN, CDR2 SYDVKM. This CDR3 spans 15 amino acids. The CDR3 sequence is CTSSLGPGQKIEQYF. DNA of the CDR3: TGTACCAGCAGTTTAGGGCCGGGACAGAAAATCGAGCAGTACTTC.

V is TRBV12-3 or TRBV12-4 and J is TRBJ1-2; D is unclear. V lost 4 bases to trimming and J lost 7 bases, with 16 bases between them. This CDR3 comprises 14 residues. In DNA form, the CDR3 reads TGTGCCAGCAGTTCGAGTGATTGGGGTGGTGGCTACACCTTC. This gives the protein CASSSSDWGGGYTF.

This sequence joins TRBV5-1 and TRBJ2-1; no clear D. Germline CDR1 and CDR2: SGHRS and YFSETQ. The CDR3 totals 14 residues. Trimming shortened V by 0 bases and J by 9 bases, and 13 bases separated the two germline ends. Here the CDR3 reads CASSLGSQMGEQFF. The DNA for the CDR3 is TGCGCCAGCAGCTTGGGCTCGCAGATGGGTGAGCAGTTCTTC.

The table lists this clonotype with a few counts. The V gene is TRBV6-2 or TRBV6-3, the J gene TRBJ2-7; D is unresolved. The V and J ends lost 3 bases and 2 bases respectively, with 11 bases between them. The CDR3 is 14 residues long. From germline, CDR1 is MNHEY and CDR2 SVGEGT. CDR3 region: CASSYGIPPYEQYF. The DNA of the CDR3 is TGTGCCAGCAGTTATGGAATTCCCCCCTACGAGCAGTACTTC.

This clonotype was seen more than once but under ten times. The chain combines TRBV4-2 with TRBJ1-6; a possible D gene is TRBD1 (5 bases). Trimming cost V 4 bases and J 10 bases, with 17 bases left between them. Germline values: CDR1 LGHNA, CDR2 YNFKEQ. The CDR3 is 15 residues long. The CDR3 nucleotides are TGTGCCAGCAGCCCGGACGGGCAGGGAAGATCACCCCTCCACTTT. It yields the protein CASSPDGQGRSPLHF.

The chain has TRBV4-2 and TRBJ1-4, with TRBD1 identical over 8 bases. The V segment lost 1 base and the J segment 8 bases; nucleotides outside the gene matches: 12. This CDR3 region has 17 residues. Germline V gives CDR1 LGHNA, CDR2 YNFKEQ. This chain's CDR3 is CASSQAPSGTGQEKLFF. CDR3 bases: TGTGCCAGCAGCCAAGCCCCCTCCGGGACAGGCCAGGAAAAACTGTTTTTT.

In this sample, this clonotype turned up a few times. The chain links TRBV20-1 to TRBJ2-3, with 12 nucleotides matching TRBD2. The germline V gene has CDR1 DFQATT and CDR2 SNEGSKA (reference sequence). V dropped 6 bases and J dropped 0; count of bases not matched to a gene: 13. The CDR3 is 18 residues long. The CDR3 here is CSARTSGEQTSSTDTQYF. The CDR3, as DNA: TGCAGTGCCCGGACTAGCGGGGAACAAACTTCTAGCACAGATACGCAGTATTTT.

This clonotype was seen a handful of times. CDR3 amino acids: CASSPKGRMNEKLFF. The CDR3 DNA is TGTGCCAGCAGCCCAAAGGGACGGATGAATGAAAAACTGTTTTTT. The genes are TRBV6-5 and TRBJ1-4; maybe TRBD1 (5 bases). V lost 6 bases to trimming and J lost 5 bases, with 16 bases between them. This CDR3 region has 15 residues. The germline CDR1 and CDR2 sequences are MNHEY and SVGAGI.

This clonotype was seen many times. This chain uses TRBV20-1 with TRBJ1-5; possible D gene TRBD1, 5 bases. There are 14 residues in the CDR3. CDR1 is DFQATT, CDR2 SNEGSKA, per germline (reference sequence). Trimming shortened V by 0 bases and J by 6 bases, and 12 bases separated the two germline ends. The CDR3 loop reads CSARDLNGGQPQHF. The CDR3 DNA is TGCAGTGCTAGAGATCTAAATGGGGGTCAGCCCCAGCATTTT.

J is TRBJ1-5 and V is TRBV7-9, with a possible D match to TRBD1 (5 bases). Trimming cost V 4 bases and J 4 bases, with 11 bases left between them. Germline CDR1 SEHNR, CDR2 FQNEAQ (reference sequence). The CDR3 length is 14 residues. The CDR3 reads CASSSVRDNQPQHF. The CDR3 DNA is TGTGCCAGCAGCTCGGTCAGGGATAATCAGCCCCAGCATTTT.

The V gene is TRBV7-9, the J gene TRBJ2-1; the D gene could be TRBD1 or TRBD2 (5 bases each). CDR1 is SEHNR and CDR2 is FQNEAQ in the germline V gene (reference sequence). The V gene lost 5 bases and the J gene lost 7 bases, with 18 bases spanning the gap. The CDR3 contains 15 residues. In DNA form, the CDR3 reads TGTGCCAGCAGCCCGGGGACCCCCATTGGGAATGAGCAGTTCTTC. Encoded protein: CASSPGTPIGNEQFF.

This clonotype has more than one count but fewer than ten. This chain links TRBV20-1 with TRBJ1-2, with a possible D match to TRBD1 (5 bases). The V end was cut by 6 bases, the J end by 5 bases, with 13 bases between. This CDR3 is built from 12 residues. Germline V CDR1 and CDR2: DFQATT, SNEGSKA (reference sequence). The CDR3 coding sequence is TGCAGTGCCAGCTCGACAGAGTATGGCTACACCTTC. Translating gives CSASSTEYGYTF.

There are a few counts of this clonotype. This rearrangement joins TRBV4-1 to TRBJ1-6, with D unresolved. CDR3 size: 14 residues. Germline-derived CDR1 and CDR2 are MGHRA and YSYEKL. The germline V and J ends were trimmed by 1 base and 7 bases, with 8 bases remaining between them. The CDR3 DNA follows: TGCGCCAGCAGCCAAGTCAATGCGAATTCACCCCTCCACTTT. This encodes CASSQVNANSPLHF.

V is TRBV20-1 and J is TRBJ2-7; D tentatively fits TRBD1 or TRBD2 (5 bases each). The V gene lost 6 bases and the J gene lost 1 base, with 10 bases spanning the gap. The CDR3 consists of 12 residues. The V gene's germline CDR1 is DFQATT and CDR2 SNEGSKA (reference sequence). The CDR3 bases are TGCAGTGCGCGAGGGGCGTCCTACGAGCAGTACTTC. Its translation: CSARGASYEQYF.

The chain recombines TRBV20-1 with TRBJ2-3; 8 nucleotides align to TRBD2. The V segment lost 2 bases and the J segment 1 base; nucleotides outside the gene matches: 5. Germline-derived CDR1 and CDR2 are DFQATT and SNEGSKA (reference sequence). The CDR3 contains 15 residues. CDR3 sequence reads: CSARTYGGGTDTQYF. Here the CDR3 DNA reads TGCAGTGCTAGAACCTACGGGGGGGGCACAGATACGCAGTATTTT.

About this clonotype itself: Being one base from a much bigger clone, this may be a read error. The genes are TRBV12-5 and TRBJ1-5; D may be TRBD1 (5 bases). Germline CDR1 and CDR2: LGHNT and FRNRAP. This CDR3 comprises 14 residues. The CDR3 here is CAATGRVSNQPQHF. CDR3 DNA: TGTGCCGCAACAGGCCGAGTAAGCAATCAGCCCCAGCATTTT.

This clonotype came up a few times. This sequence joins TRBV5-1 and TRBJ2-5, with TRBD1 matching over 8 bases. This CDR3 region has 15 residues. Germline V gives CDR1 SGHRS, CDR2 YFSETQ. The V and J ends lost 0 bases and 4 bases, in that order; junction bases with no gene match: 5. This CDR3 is CASSLGLDRGETQYF. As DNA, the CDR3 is TGCGCCAGCAGCTTGGGCCTAGACAGGGGAGAGACCCAGTACTTC. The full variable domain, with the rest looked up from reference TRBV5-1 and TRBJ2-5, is KAGVTQTPRYLIKTRGQQVTLSCSPISGHRSVSWYQQTPGQGLQFLFEYFSETQRNKGNFPGRFSGRQFSNSRSEMNVSTLELGDSALYLCASSLGLDRGETQYFGPGTRLLVL.

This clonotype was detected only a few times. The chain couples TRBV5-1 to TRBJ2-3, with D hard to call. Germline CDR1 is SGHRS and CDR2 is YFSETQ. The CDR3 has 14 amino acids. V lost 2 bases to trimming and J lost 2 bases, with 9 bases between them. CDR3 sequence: CASSLTPYTDTQYF. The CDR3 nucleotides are TGCGCCAGCAGCTTAACTCCTTACACAGATACGCAGTATTTT.

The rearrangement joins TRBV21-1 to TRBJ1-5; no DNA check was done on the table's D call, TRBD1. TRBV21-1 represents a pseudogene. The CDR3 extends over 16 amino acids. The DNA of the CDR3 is TGTGCCAGCAGCGCTTACGGGCCAGCCAGCAATCAGCCCCAGCATTTT. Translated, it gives CASSAYGPASNQPQHF.

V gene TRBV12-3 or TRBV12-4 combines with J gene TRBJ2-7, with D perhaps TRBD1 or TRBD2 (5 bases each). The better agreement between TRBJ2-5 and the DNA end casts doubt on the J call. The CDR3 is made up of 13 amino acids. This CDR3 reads CASSRGHRETQYF. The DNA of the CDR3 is TGTGCCAGCAGTCGGGGCCATCGAGAGACCCAGTACTTC.

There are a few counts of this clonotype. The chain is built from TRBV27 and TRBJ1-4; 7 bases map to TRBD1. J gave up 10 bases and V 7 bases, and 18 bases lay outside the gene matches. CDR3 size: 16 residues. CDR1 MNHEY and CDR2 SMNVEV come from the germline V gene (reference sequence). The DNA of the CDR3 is TGTGCCAGCACCCTTATGACAGGGTTGGGTCGCGGAAAACTGTTTTTT. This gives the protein CASTLMTGLGRGKLFF.

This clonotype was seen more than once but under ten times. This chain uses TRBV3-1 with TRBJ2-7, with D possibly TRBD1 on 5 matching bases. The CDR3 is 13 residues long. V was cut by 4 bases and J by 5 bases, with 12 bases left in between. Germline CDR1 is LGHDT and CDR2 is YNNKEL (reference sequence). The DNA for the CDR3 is TGTGCCAGCAGCCTGTCTGACAGCCACGAGCAGTACTTC. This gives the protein CASSLSDSHEQYF.

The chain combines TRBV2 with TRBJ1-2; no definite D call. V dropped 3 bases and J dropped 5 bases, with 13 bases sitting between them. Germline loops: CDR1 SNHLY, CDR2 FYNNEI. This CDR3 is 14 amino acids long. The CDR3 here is CASSDRAGMYGYTF. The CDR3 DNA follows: TGTGCCAGCAGTGATAGGGCAGGAATGTATGGCTACACCTTC. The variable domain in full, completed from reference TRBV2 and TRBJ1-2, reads EPEVTQTPSHQVTQMGQEVILRCVPISNHLYFYWYRQILGQKVEFLVSFYNNEISEKSEIFDDQFSVERPDGSNFTLKIRSTKLEDSAMYFCASSDRAGMYGYTFGSGTRLTVV.

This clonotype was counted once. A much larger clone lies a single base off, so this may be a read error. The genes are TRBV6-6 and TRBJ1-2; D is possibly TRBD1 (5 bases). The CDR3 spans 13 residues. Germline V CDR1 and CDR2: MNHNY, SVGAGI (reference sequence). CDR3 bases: TGTGCCAGCAGCTCCCTAGGGGCTTATGGCCACACCTTC. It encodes CASSSLGAYGHTF.

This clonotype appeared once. The CDR3, as DNA: TGCGCCAGCAGTTCTGGGGTAATCGGCTATGAGCAGTACTTC. It encodes CASSSGVIGYEQYF. The chain employs TRBV4-3 and TRBJ2-5; no definite D call. V lost 6 bases to trimming and J lost 11 bases, with 22 bases between them. The CDR3 runs 14 residues. Germline V gene data show CDR1 as LGHNA and CDR2 as YSLEER.

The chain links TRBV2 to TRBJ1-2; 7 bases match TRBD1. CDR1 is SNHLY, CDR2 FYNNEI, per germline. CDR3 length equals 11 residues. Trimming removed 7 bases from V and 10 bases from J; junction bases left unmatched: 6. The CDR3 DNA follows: TGTGCCAGCAACCCAGGGGGAGACTACACCTTC. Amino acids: CASNPGGDYTF. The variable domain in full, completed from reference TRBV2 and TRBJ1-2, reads EPEVTQTPSHQVTQMGQEVILRCVPISNHLYFYWYRQILGQKVEFLVSFYNNEISEKSEIFDDQFSVERPDGSNFTLKIRSTKLEDSAMYFCASNPGGDYTFGSGTRLTVV.

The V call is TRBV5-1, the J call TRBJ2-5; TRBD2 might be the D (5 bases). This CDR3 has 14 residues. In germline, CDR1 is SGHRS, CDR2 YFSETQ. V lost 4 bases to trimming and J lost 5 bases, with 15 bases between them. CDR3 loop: CASSHTSGGETQYF. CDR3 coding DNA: TGCGCCAGCAGCCATACTTCTGGCGGGGAGACCCAGTACTTC. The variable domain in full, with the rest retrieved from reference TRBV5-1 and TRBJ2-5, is KAGVTQTPRYLIKTRGQQVTLSCSPISGHRSVSWYQQTPGQGLQFLFEYFSETQRNKGNFPGRFSGRQFSNSRSEMNVSTLELGDSALYLCASSHTSGGETQYFGPGTRLLVL.

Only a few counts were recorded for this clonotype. The CDR3 bases are TGTGCCAGCAGCTCTAAAAGGTCTAGGGTCAATGAGCAGTTCTTC. It translates to CASSSKRSRVNEQFF. The rearrangement links TRBV7-9 to TRBJ2-1; D not resolved. The CDR3 runs 15 residues. From germline, CDR1 is SEHNR and CDR2 FQNEAQ (reference sequence). V dropped 4 bases and J dropped 6 bases, with 16 bases sitting between them.

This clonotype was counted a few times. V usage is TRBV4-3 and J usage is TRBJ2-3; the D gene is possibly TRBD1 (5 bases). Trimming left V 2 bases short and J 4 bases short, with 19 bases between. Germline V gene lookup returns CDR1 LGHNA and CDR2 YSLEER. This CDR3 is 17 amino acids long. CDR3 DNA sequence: TGCGCCAGCAGCCAATTTCTAGACAGTCAAGGGGCAGATACGCAGTATTTT. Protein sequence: CASSQFLDSQGADTQYF.

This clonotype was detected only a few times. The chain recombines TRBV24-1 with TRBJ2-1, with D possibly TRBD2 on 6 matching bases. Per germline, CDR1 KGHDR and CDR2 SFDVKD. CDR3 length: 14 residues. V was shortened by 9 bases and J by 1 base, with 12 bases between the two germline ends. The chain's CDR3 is CATDAGGSYNEQFF. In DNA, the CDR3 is TGTGCCACCGACGCCGGGGGATCCTACAATGAGCAGTTCTTC.

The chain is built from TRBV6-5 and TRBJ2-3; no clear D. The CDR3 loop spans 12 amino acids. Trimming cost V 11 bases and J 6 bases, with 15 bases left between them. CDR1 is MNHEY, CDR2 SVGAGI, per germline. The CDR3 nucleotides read TGTGCCTCCCGGAACCGCGTGGATACGCAGTATTTT. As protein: CASRNRVDTQYF.

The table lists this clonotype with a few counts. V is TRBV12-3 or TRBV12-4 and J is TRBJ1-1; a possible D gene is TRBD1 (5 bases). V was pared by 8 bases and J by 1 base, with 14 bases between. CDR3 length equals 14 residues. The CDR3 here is CASRGDRANTEAFF. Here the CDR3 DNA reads TGTGCCAGCCGGGGTGACAGAGCGAACACTGAAGCTTTCTTT.